This TCR beta chain was sequenced during a study of blood T cells in healthy people across ages. Alongside a J-beta primer mix, a sample-barcoded 5' primer served in a second PCR lasting roughly 6 to 11 cycles. TCRdb reprocessed the 5' RACE reads via MiXCR and lists one record per CDR3 protein. This sample carries nearly 1 million distinct CDR3 sequences, 45% to 60% of them seen once, and the ten largest clones take 20% to 25%. Germline V lookup: CDR1 DFQATT, CDR2 SNEGSKA (reference sequence). The CDR3 totals 16 residues. This clonotype was seen just once. The origin of this receptor is a woman in her fifties or sixties in good health. Material: blood. V gene TRBV20-1 combines with J gene TRBJ2-1, with 10 bases fitting TRBD2. The DNA end lines up better with TRBJ2-7; the J call may be wrong. CDR3 sequence reads: CSARVTGTSAYNEQYF. In DNA, the CDR3 is TGCAGTGCTAGAGTGACCGGGACTAGCGCGTACAATGAGCAGTACTTC.